The TCR beta chain described here comes from a study of beta chain features in type 1 diabetes. General observations from the study: Compared to healthy donors, patients appeared to have naive, central memory and Treg TCRB repertoires that were more alike.

Expressed TCRB transcripts were sequenced because the isolated RNA had all been reverse transcribed beforehand. Sequencing was performed with immunoSEQ multiplex PCR; in TCRdb, only in-frame clones are kept and a portion is missing. The sample includes nearly 250,000 clones, around an eighth of them seen just once. Trimming left V 0 bases short and J 4 bases short, with 9 bases between. This CDR3 has 14 amino acids. In germline, CDR1 is MGHRA, CDR2 YSYEKL. This clone showed up just a few times. What it recognizes is unknown. The sequence was obtained from a woman aged 35 to 49 in good health. Sequencing was performed on naive CD4+ T cells from blood. V and J are TRBV4-1 and TRBJ1-1, with D perhaps matching TRBD1 (5 bases). As DNA, the CDR3 is TGCGCCAGCAGCCAAGATCAAAGGGGCACTGAAGCTTTCTTT. Translating it yields CASSQDQRGTEAFF.